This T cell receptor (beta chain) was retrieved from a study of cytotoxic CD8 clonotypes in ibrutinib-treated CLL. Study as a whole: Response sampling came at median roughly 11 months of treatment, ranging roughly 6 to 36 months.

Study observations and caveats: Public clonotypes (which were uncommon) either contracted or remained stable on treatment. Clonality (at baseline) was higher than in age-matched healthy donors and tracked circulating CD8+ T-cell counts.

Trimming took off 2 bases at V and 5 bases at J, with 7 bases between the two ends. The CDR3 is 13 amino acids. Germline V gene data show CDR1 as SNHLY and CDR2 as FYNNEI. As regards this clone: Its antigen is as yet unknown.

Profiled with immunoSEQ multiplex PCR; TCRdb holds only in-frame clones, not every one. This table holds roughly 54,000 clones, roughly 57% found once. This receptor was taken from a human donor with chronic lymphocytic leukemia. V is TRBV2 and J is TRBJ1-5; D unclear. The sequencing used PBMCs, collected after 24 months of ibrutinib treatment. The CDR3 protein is CASSELQDQPQHF. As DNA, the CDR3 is TGTGCCAGCAGTGAACTACAAGATCAGCCCCAGCATTTT.